The following is a TCR beta chain sequence with its context. Sequenced by immunoSEQ multiplex PCR; TCRdb stores in-frame clones only, minus some. The table has a few hundred thousand clones, more than 70% seen once. The entry originates in a study of blood T cell repertoires in COVID-19. The CDR3 has 17 amino acids. V was pared by 0 bases and J by 3 bases, with 6 bases of the junction left unmatched. The germline V gene has CDR1 SGHRS and CDR2 YFSETQ. The sample taken for sequencing was peripheral blood. The source is a woman younger than 45 with COVID-19, enrolled during active disease. The V and J genes are TRBV5-1 and TRBJ2-2; TRBD2 matches at 9 bases. The CDR3 region has the DNA TGCGCCAGCAGCTTGGCCTTAGCGGGGGCTTACACCGGGGAGCTGTTTTTT. Amino acid sequence: CASSLALAGAYTGELFF.